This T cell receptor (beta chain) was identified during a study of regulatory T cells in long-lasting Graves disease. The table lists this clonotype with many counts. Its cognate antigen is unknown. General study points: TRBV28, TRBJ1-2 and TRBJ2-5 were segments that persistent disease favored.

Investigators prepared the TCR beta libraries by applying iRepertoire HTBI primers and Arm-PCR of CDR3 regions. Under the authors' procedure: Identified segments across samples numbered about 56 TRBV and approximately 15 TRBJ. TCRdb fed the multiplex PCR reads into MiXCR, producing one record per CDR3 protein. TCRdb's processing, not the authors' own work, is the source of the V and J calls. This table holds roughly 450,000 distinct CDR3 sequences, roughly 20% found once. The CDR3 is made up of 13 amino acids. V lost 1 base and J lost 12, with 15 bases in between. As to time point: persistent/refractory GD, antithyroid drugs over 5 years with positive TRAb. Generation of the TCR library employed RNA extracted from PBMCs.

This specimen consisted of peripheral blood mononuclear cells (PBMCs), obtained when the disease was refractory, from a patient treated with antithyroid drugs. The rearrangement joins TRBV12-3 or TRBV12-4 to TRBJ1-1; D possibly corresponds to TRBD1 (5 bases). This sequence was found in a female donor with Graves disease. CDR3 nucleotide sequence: TGTGCCAGCAGTTTAGTTCGGCAGGGCGTGACTTTCTTT. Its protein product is CASSLVRQGVTFF.